The entry below gives a single TCR beta chain sequence along with its context. The assay was immunoSEQ multiplex PCR, and TCRdb's table has in-frame clones only and misses some. This table holds approximately 150,000 clones, 80% to 90% found once. Germline CDR1 and CDR2: LNHDA and SQIVND (reference sequence). The length of the CDR3 is 16 residues. The V gene end was trimmed by 3 bases and the J gene end by 6 bases; junction bases not matched to a gene: 11. The data were obtained in a study of blood T cell repertoires in COVID-19. At the level of the study: Nucleic acid was either cDNA or gDNA, and it came from T cells, B-cell-depleted T cells, or PBMCs.

Everyone who took part was 18 to 89 years old, and they came from about 25 US areas. Recovered status in Cohort 3 required two negative PCRs, clearance, or symptom resolution. The source of this sequence is a man in his 60s who had recovered from COVID-19. Specimen: PBMCs or T cells enriched from blood (not recorded which). The chain has TRBV19 and TRBJ2-5; 9 bases align to TRBD1. The CDR3 loop reads CASSIRAGQGGKTQYF. The CDR3 DNA sequence: TGTGCCAGTAGTATCCGCGCGGGACAGGGTGGGAAGACCCAGTACTTC.